This TCR beta chain was documented in a study of radiotherapy plus CTLA-4 blockade in lung cancer. Sequenced by immunoSEQ multiplex PCR; TCRdb stores in-frame clones only, minus some. Here the sample spans some 49,000 clones, 70% to 90% being singletons. This clone appeared a few times. Looked up from germline, CDR1 is MDHEN and CDR2 is SYDVKM. Trimming took 5 bases from V and 6 from J, leaving 23 bases between them. The CDR3 runs 16 residues. The chain links TRBV28 to TRBJ2-7; D uncertain. This TCR came from a human donor with non-small cell lung cancer whose response to radiotherapy plus ipilimumab could not be evaluated. The sequenced sample was peripheral blood, obtained from a patient treated with radiotherapy plus ipilimumab. CDR3 coding DNA: TGTGCCAGCAGTCTCCCCTCTGGTACCTTGAGTGGCGAGCAGTACTTC. It codes for CASSLPSGTLSGEQYF.